The sequence of this TCR beta chain was determined in a study of T-cell memory formation after mild COVID-19. For the study at large: There were largely donor-specific TCR clusters.

Notes on the study in general: Contracting clones from day 15 to 85 showed balanced CD4/CD8; later expanders favored CD4+. A subset of responding clones appeared in pre-infection memory, suggesting cross-reactive memory joined. Clones that contracted clustered mainly in CM and EM if CD4+ and in EMRA if CD8+.

This clonotype was seen a few times. Its antigen is currently unknown. V lost 7 bases to trimming and J lost 3 bases; unmatched junction nucleotides: 7. The CDR3 runs 15 residues. Germline V gene sequence: CDR1 LNHDA, CDR2 SQIVND (reference sequence). TCRdb re-called the 5' RACE reads with MiXCR, one entry per CDR3 protein. The sample holds around 300,000 distinct CDR3 sequences, roughly 13% seen once. This chain links TRBV19 with TRBJ2-2; TRBD2 agrees at 8 bases. The sample was PBMCs or a T cell subset sorted from them (not recorded which). The receptor was derived from a man between 18 and 35 years old who had mild COVID-19 (a few samples of this study predate the infection). Cell type and time point are not known. The CDR3 here is CASTSRGADTGELFF. CDR3 DNA sequence: TGTGCCAGTACTTCGCGGGGGGCCGACACCGGGGAGCTGTTTTTT.